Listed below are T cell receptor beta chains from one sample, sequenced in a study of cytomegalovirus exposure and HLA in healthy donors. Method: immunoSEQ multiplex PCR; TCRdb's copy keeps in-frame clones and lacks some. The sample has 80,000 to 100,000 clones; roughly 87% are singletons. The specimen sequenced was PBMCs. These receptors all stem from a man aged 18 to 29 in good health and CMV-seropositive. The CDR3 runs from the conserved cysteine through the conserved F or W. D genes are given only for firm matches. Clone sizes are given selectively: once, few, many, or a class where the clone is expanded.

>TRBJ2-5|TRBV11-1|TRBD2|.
TGTGCCAGCAGCTCGGGGGGCCAAGAGACCCAGTACTTC
CASSSGGQETQYF
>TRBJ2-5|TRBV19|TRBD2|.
TGTGCCAGTAGTGTTACTAGCGGGTGGGAGACCCAGTACTTC
CASSVTSGWETQYF
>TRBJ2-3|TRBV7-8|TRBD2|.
TGTGCCAGCAGCTTGAGGACTAGCGGGAGCACAGATACGCAGTATTTT
CASSLRTSGSTDTQYF
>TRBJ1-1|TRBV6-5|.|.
TGTGCCAGCAGTCGCTCAGGGTACACTGAAGCTTTCTTT
CASSRSGYTEAFF
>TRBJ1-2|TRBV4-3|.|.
TGCGCCAGCAGCCAAGATTGGGGGGATGATGGCTACACCTTC
CASSQDWGDDGYTF
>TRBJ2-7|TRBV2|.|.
TGTGCCAGCAGCGGGTTGTGGGCCTACGAGCAGTACTTC
CASSGLWAYEQYF
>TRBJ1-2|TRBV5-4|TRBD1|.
TGTGCCAGCAGCTTCCAGTCTTCAGGGGGAGGTGGCTACACCTTC
CASSFQSSGGGGYTF
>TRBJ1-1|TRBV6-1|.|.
TGTGCCAGCAGTGAAGGTGGGACTCGGGTTGAGACTTTCTTT
CASSEGGTRVETFF
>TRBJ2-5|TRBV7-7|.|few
TGTGCCAGCAGCCTAGTGGGACAAACTCAAGAGACCCAGTACTTC
CASSLVGQTQETQYF
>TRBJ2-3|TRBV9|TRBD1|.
TGTGCCAGCAGCGCTCGGACAGGGGGCGCAAATACGCAGTATTTT
CASSARTGGANTQYF
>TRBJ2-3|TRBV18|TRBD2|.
TGTGCCAGCTCACTTTTGGCGGGAGTAAACACAGATACGCAGTATTTT
CASSLLAGVNTDTQYF
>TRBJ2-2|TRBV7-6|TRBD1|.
TGTGCCAGCAGCAAGCGACAGGGGATGGTTACCGGGGAGCTGTTTTTT
CASSKRQGMVTGELFF
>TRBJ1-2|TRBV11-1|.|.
TGTGCCAGCAGCCAACAGGGTCCCTTCTCCGGCTACACCTTC
CASSQQGPFSGYTF
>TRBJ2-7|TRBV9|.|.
TGTGCCAGCAGCGCAAATAGACAGAGTCTCACCTACGAGCAGTACTTC
CASSANRQSLTYEQYF
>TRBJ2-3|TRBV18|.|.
TGTGCCAGCTCACCCCAAGGGGGGGGAGATACGCAGTATTTT
CASSPQGGGDTQYF
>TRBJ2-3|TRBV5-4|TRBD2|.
TGTGCCAGCAGCTTGAGTTCGGCTAGCGGCCGGGGGGCAGATACGCAGTATTTT
CASSLSSASGRGADTQYF
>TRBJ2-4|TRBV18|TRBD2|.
TGTGCCAGCTCACCCTTGACTAGCGCCTCCCACCTTGGCGCCAAAAACATTCAGTACTTC
CASSPLTSASHLGAKNIQYF
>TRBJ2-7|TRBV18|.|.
TGTGCCAGCTCACCTTCCTCGGTGGACGAGCAGTACTTC
CASSPSSVDEQYF
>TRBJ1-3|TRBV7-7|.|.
TGTGCCAGCAGCTTACCTTCGCAGGGCCATCTCTCTGGAAACACCATATATTTT
CASSLPSQGHLSGNTIYF
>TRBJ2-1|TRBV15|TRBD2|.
TGTGCCACCAGCAGAGGAAGCGGGGGGGCGGGAGTTTACAATGAGCAGTTCTTC
CATSRGSGGAGVYNEQFF
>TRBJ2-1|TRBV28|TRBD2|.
TGTGCCAGCAGTTTATCGGCCGCCGGGAGGGTATTTGTCAATGAGCAGTTCTTC
CASSLSAAGRVFVNEQFF
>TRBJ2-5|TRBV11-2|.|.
TGTGCCAGCAGCCAGACGCAGGGAGCGGGAGAGACCCAGTACTTC
CASSQTQGAGETQYF
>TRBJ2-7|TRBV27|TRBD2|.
TGTGCCAGCAGACCAGGACTAGCGGGAGTGACCTACGAGCAGTACTTC
CASRPGLAGVTYEQYF
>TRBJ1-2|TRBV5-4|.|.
TGTGCCAGCAGCTTGGGGAAAACCGAATTGACAAGAAACTATGGCTACACCTTC
CASSLGKTELTRNYGYTF
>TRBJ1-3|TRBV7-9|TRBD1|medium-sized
TGTGCCAGCAGCTGGGGGACAGGGGGTGGAAACACCATATATTTT
CASSWGTGGGNTIYF
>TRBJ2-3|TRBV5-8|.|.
TGTGCCAGCAGCTTGTTCGGACAACGCACAGATACGCAGTATTTT
CASSLFGQRTDTQYF
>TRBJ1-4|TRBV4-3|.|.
TGCGCCAGCAGCCAAGAAATCACAAGGAGAAATGAAAAACTGTTTTTT
CASSQEITRRNEKLFF
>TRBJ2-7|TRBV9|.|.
TGTGCCAGCAGCGTAGGGCCAGGGTGGGTCTACGAGCAGTACTTC
CASSVGPGWVYEQYF
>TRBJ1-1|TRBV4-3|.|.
TGCGCCAGCAGCCAAGACAGGCCTCCCGTGAAGACTGAAGCTTTCTTT
CASSQDRPPVKTEAFF
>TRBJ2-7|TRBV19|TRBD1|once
TGTGCCAGTAGTACCGACAGGGGCCACGAGCAGTACTTC
CASSTDRGHEQYF
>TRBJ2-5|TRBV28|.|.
TGTGCCAGCAGTTTAATTGCGGATGGCAAGGGGGAGACCCAGTACTTC
CASSLIADGKGETQYF
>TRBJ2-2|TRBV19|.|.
TGTGCCAGTAGTGAAACGGGAGCAAAAACCGGGGAGCTGTTTTTT
CASSETGAKTGELFF
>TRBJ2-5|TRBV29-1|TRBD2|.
TGCAGCACTAGGGGGGGGACTAGCGGGAGTCGGGAGACCCAGTACTTC
CSTRGGTSGSRETQYF
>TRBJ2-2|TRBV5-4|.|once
TGTGCCAGCAGCTTGGCCTGGAGCACCGGGGAGCTGTTTTTT
CASSLAWSTGELFF
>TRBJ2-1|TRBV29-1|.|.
TGCAGCGTTGAAGATGATAGCGTCTCCTACAATGAGCAGTTCTTC
CSVEDDSVSYNEQFF
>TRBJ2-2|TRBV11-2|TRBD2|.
TGTGCCAGCAGCAGGATACGGGAGGGCCGCGGCGGGGAGCTGTTTTTT
CASSRIREGRGGELFF
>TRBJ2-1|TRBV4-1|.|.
TGCGCCAGCAGCCAAGAGGCCTTAGGGGGCTCCTACAATGAGCAGTTCTTC
CASSQEALGGSYNEQFF
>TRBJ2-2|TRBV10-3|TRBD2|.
TGTGCAATCATGGGTTCCAGCGGGAGGCCCACCGGGGAGCTGTTTTTT
CAIMGSSGRPTGELFF
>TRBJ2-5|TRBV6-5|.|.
TGTGCCAGCAGTTACTCGACAATTGGAGAGACCCAGTACTTC
CASSYSTIGETQYF
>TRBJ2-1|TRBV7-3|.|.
TGTGCCAGCAGCTTAACGGCCAGCGGAACCAACTTCTTC
CASSLTASGTNFF
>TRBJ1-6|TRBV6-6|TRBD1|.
TGTGCCAGCAGCAGAACAGGGGTGAAGTATAATTCACCCCTCCACTTT
CASSRTGVKYNSPLHF
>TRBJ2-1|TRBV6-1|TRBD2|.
TGTGCCAGCAGTGCTCTAGCGGGAGCTAATGAGCAGTTCTTC
CASSALAGANEQFF
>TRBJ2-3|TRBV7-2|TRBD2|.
TGTGCCAGCAGCCTCTCCAGACTAGCGGGGTCAGATACGCAGTATTTT
CASSLSRLAGSDTQYF
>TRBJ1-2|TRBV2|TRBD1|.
TGTGCCAGCAGTGAACAGGGGGATTATGGCTACACCTTC
CASSEQGDYGYTF
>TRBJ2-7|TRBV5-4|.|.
TGTGCCAGCAGCCCCGGGTCGGCTGGCGAAGGAGAGCAGTACTTC
CASSPGSAGEGEQYF
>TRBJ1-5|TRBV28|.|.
TGTGCCAGCAGTTCTCCCCGACTCGGCAATCAGCCCCAGCATTTT
CASSSPRLGNQPQHF
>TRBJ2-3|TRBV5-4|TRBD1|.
TGTGCCAGCAGCTTGGGGTTACAGGGGTCTGATACGCAGTATTTT
CASSLGLQGSDTQYF
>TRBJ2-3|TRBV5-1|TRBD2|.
TGCGCCAGCAGCTTGGGGCGGGGGGACACAGATACGCAGTATTTT
CASSLGRGDTDTQYF
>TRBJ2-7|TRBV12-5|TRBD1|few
TGTGCTAGTGGGGGGGGACAGGAGTACGAGCAGTACTTC
CASGGGQEYEQYF